The 20 T cell receptor beta chains reported below all come from one sample, sequenced in a study of cytomegalovirus exposure and HLA in healthy donors. PCR was performed using 60 Vbeta and 13 Jbeta primers. Generated by immunoSEQ multiplex PCR, the TCRdb table keeps only in-frame clones and is missing some. The table shows 150,000 to 200,000 clones, with around 80% occurring only once. The sequencing sample was made of PBMCs. All receptors come from a male donor in good health and CMV-seropositive.

The chain links TRBV21-1 to TRBJ2-7; TRBD1 is the table's D call, not checked against the DNA. TRBV21-1 is flagged as a pseudogene. This CDR3 spans 12 amino acids. The chain's CDR3 is CASSKDSYEQYF. CDR3 nucleotides: TGTGCCAGCAGCAAGGACAGCTACGAGCAGTACTTC.

V and J are TRBV5-5 and TRBJ1-4; 7 nucleotides match TRBD1. With 3 bases clipped from V and 7 bases from J, the junction kept 6 bases outside the gene matches. The germline V gene has CDR1 SGHKS and CDR2 YYEKEE (reference sequence). The CDR3 consists of 14 residues. CDR3 bases: TGTGCCAGCAGCTCGACAGGGCAAGGTGAAAAACTGTTTTTT. As protein: CASSSTGQGEKLFF. The whole variable domain, filled in from reference TRBV5-5 and TRBJ1-4, reads DAGVTQSPTHLIKTRGQQVTLRCSPISGHKSVSWYQQVLGQGPQFIFQYYEKEERGRGNFPDRFSARQFPNYSSELNVNALLLGDSALYLCASSSTGQGEKLFFGSGTQLSVL.

The chain couples TRBV7-2 to TRBJ2-5, with TRBD2 matching 7 bases. Losses at the gene ends were 8 bases for V and 4 bases for J; bases not matched to a gene: 7. There are 13 residues in the CDR3. Germline CDR1 reads SGHTA; CDR2 reads FQGNSA. The CDR3 nucleotides read TGTGCCAGCTCTAGCGGCATCGCAGAGACCCAGTACTTC. It yields the protein CASSSGIAETQYF.

The chain employs TRBV5-4 and TRBJ2-7; TRBD1 agrees at 9 bases. The junction had 6 bases not matched to a gene; V was cut back by 6 bases and J by 2 bases. CDR1 is SGHNT and CDR2 is YYREEE in the germline V gene (reference sequence). This CDR3 region has 14 residues. The CDR3 DNA sequence: TGTGCCAGCACTAGACGGGACAGGGCCTACGAGCAGTACTTC. The encoded protein is CASTRRDRAYEQYF.

This clone was detected a few times. This chain links TRBV15 with TRBJ1-4; D perhaps matches TRBD1 (5 bases). Between the trimmed V and J ends, which lost 0 bases and 5 bases, there was a span of 13 bases. This CDR3 comprises 16 residues. CDR1 LNHNV and CDR2 YYDKDF come from the germline V gene (reference sequence). As DNA, the CDR3 is TGTGCCACCAGCAGAGATCGGGGGAGTATCAATGAAAAACTGTTTTTT. It translates to CATSRDRGSINEKLFF.

The chain uses TRBV27 and TRBJ2-5; 7 bases align to TRBD1. After removal of 4 bases from V and 1 base from J, the junction contained 12 bases not matched to a gene. CDR1 is MNHEY and CDR2 is SMNVEV in the germline V gene (reference sequence). The CDR3 runs 17 residues. DNA of the CDR3: TGTGCCAGCAGTTCTCATCCAAGGACAGGAACCCAAGAGACCCAGTACTTC. This translates into CASSSHPRTGTQETQYF.

V gene TRBV7-3 combines with J gene TRBJ2-1, with D possibly matching TRBD2 (6 bases). The CDR3 runs 13 residues. Germline CDR1 is SGHTA and CDR2 is FQGTGA. V dropped 5 bases and J dropped 10 bases, with 15 bases sitting between them. Here the CDR3 DNA reads TGTGCCAGCAGCCCAAGGGGACTGGGAGAGCAGTTCTTC. Its translation: CASSPRGLGEQFF.

Only a few counts were recorded for this clone. The J gene is TRBJ1-2, the V gene TRBV28; D may be TRBD1 (5 bases). The CDR3 is 13 amino acids. Germline CDR1 reads MDHEN; CDR2 reads SYDVKM. V lost 6 bases and J 6 bases, leaving 14 bases between the germline ends. CDR3 bases: TGTGCCAGCAGCTTTTCCCCCAGGGATGGCTACACCTTC. Translating it yields CASSFSPRDGYTF.

The count of this clone is one. The rearrangement joins TRBV4-3 to TRBJ2-1, with TRBD2 matching over 9 bases. The V segment lost 5 bases and the J segment 4 bases; nucleotides outside the gene matches: 6. Germline assignment: CDR1 LGHNA and CDR2 YSLEER. The CDR3 length is 15 residues. The DNA for the CDR3 is TGCGCCAGCAGCGTAACTAGCGGGTCATACAATGAGCAGTTCTTC. It specifies CASSVTSGSYNEQFF.

The gene calls are TRBV5-4 and TRBJ2-5; possible D gene TRBD2, 6 bases. Per the germline V gene, CDR1 is SGHNT and CDR2 is YYREEE (reference sequence). The CDR3 sequence is 15 residues long. Trimming took off 5 bases at V and 1 base at J, with 15 bases between the two ends. CDR3 loop: CASSPDGRFQETQYF. Written as DNA, the CDR3 is TGTGCCAGCAGTCCGGACGGGAGATTCCAAGAGACCCAGTACTTC.

This CDR3 reads CASTPGGTMSEQYF. The CDR3 bases are TGTGCCAGCACCCCTGGAGGGACTATGAGCGAGCAGTACTTC. The gene calls are TRBV5-4 and TRBJ2-7, with TRBD2 matching over 7 bases. The CDR3 spans 14 residues. The germline CDR1 and CDR2 sequences are SGHNT and YYREEE (reference sequence). The junction had 12 bases not matched to a gene; V was cut back by 6 bases and J by 6 bases.

The chain employs TRBV5-6 and TRBJ2-3; 13 bases match TRBD2. The CDR3 extends over 17 amino acids. Germline V gene sequence: CDR1 SGHDT, CDR2 YYEEEE. The J segment lost 6 bases and the V segment lost 0 bases, leaving 7 bases of the junction unmatched. The CDR3 nucleotides read TGTGCCAGCAGCTTGGCTGGGACTAGCGGGACTTCCGATACGCAGTATTTT. Amino acid sequence: CASSLAGTSGTSDTQYF.

The rearrangement uses TRBV13 and TRBJ2-5; 10 positions match TRBD2. The CDR3 extends over 16 amino acids. Germline CDR1 reads PRHDT; CDR2 reads FYEKMQ (reference sequence). After removal of 5 bases from V and 2 bases from J, the junction contained 8 bases not matched to a gene. DNA of the CDR3: TGTGCCAGCAGCATGGCCACTAGCGGGAATCAAGAGACCCAGTACTTC. It yields the protein CASSMATSGNQETQYF.

The chain links TRBV6-5 to TRBJ1-6; maybe TRBD1 (5 bases). V was cut by 3 bases and J by 9 bases, with 15 bases left in between. This CDR3 comprises 15 residues. The germline gives CDR1 MNHEY, CDR2 SVGAGI. The DNA of the CDR3 is TGTGCCAGCAGTTATTATGCGGGAAGGGGTTCACCCCTCCACTTT. It translates to CASSYYAGRGSPLHF.

A single count supports this clone. The chain employs TRBV5-1 and TRBJ2-2, with D possibly being TRBD2 (6 bases). Trimming stripped 5 bases from V and 3 bases from J, with 11 bases between. This CDR3 has 14 residues. In germline, CDR1 is SGHRS, CDR2 YFSETQ. DNA of the CDR3: TGCGCCAGCAGTTGGATAGCGGACACCGGGGAGCTGTTTTTT. This codes for CASSWIADTGELFF.

The chain recombines TRBV19 with TRBJ1-5; the match to TRBD1 covers 8 bases. The germline CDR1 and CDR2 sequences are LNHDA and SQIVND (reference sequence). CDR3 length equals 15 residues. The V gene end was trimmed by 1 base and the J gene end by 7 bases; junction bases not matched to a gene: 6. CDR3 in DNA: TGTGCCAGTAGTATAGTCGACAGGGGCGGACAGCCCCAGCATTTT. It specifies CASSIVDRGGQPQHF.

The gene calls are TRBV12-5 and TRBJ1-5; D gene unclear. V lost 3 bases and J lost 2, with 2 bases in between. Germline V gene sequence: CDR1 LGHNT, CDR2 FRNRAP. The CDR3 is made up of 12 amino acids. In DNA, the CDR3 is TGTGCTAGTGGTTTCGGCAATCAGCCCCAGCATTTT. This translates into CASGFGNQPQHF.

CDR3 amino acids: CASTILPGQLSGPQHF. The CDR3 nucleotides are TGTGCCAGTACTATCCTTCCGGGACAGCTATCCGGGCCCCAGCATTTT. The V call is TRBV19, the J call TRBJ1-5; 7 bases match TRBD1. The germline V gene has CDR1 LNHDA and CDR2 SQIVND (reference sequence). The CDR3 has 16 residues. The trim removed 7 bases at V and 9 bases at J, leaving 18 bases unmatched. The full variable domain, with the rest looked up from reference TRBV19 and TRBJ1-5, is DGGITQSPKYLFRKEGQNVTLSCEQNLNHDAMYWYRQDPGQGLRLIYYSQIVNDFQKGDIAEGYSVSREKKESFPLTVTSAQKNPTAFYLCASTILPGQLSGPQHFGDGTRLSIL.

The chain links TRBV5-1 to TRBJ2-7; TRBD2 matches at 8 bases. Germline V gene lookup returns CDR1 SGHRS and CDR2 YFSETQ. Losses at the gene ends were 0 bases for V and 4 bases for J; bases not matched to a gene: 9. This CDR3 region has 16 residues. CDR3 DNA sequence: TGCGCCAGCAGCTTGGCCCTGGGACTAGTCGAATACGAGCAGTACTTC. This gives the protein CASSLALGLVEYEQYF.

The chain employs TRBV29-1 and TRBJ1-2, with 8 bases fitting TRBD1. Germline CDR1 SQVTM, CDR2 ANQGSEA. The CDR3 sequence is 14 residues long. V was clipped by 7 bases and J by 7 bases; unmatched bases: 14. The CDR3 nucleotides read TGCAGCGCCCCCTCGGACAGGGAGGTTGGTGGCTACACCTTC. It codes for CSAPSDREVGGYTF. Full variable domain (missing parts from reference TRBV29-1 and TRBJ1-2): SAVISQKPSRDICQRGTSLTIQCQVDSQVTMMFWYRQQPGQSLTLIATANQGSEATYESGFVIDKFPISRPNLTFSTLTVSNMSPEDSSIYLCSAPSDREVGGYTFGSGTRLTVV.